The rows below give T cell receptor beta chains drawn from one sample of a study of CD8+CD57+ T cells in acquired aplastic anemia. MiXCR, applied by TCRdb to the reads, yields one record per CDR3 protein. The data contain about 220,000 distinct CDR3 sequences, around 45% of them singletons. What was sequenced was sorted CD4+, CD8+, or CD8+CD57+ T cells (not recorded which) from PBMCs. Source of these receptors: a human donor with aplastic anemia. CDR3s include the opening cysteine and the closing phenylalanine or tryptophan. Fields, in order: V gene, J gene, D gene, clone size, CDR3 length, CDR3 DNA, CDR3 protein. The D gene is left open where the match is weak. Size is stated for part of the rows, as once, few or many counts, or as a class when the clone is expanded.

TRBV7-3	TRBJ2-3	TRBD2	.	16	TGCGCCAGCAGCTTGGCCGGGAGGGGCAGCACAGATACGCAGTATTTT	CASSLAGRGSTDTQYF
TRBV29-1	TRBJ1-2	.	.	11	TGCAGCGTCGTGGGGGACTATGGCTACACCTTC	CSVVGDYGYTF
TRBV7-9	TRBJ2-7	TRBD2	.	15	TGTGCCAGCAGCGGTCCCGGGACTAGCATCTACGAGCAGTACTTC	CASSGPGTSIYEQYF
TRBV28	TRBJ2-7	.	few	14	TGTGCCAGCAGTTTCCAAAGGGCACCCTACGAGCAGTACTTC	CASSFQRAPYEQYF
TRBV25-1	TRBJ1-2	.	.	13	TGTGCCAGCAGTAACCCTTATGACTATGGCCACACCTTC	CASSNPYDYGHTF
TRBV30	TRBJ2-7	TRBD2	.	15	TGTGCCTGGAGTGTAGGCGGGGGGAGCTCCTACGAGCAGTACTTC	CAWSVGGGSSYEQYF
TRBV4-1	TRBJ1-2	TRBD1	.	16	TGTGCCAGCCTAAGCCTGGACAGGCGTGACGATTATGGCTACACCTTC	CASLSLDRRDDYGYTF
TRBV5-1	TRBJ2-5	TRBD2	few	17	TGCGCCAGCCACTCGAAAGGGACTAGCGGGGCAAAAGAGACCCAGTACTTC	CASHSKGTSGAKETQYF
TRBV10-3	TRBJ2-1	TRBD2	.	16	TGTGCCAGCAGTGAAGCGGGGGGGACCATTTGGAATGAGCAGTTCTTC	CASSEAGGTIWNEQFF
TRBV9	TRBJ2-3	.	few	19	TGTGCCAGCAGCGTAGCGGAAGTAGGGGCCGGGTTTAAGACAGATACGCAGTATTTT	CASSVAEVGAGFKTDTQYF
TRBV2	TRBJ2-1	.	once	15	TGTGCCAGCAGTGAAACGGCGTTTTCCTACAATGAGCAGTTCTTC	CASSETAFSYNEQFF
TRBV7-8	TRBJ2-7	.	.	16	TGTGCCAGCAGCTTAGTTTTGGCTACCCTCTCCTACAAGCAGTACTTC	CASSLVLATLSYKQYF
TRBV7-2	TRBJ2-5	.	.	13	TGTGCCAGCAGCTTAGCTGGGAAAGAGACCCAGTACTTC	CASSLAGKETQYF
TRBV2	TRBJ2-7	TRBD1	few	14	TGTGCCAGCAGACCTGGACAGGGGTATTACGAGCAGTACTTC	CASRPGQGYYEQYF
TRBV16	TRBJ1-1	TRBD1	many	12	TGTGCCAGCAGCCAATCTTTCCCAGGGGGGTTCTTT	CASSQSFPGGFF
TRBV20-1	TRBJ1-4	TRBD1	.	14	TGCAGTGCTGGGGACGACAGGGGGCGCGAAAAACTGTTTTTT	CSAGDDRGREKLFF
TRBV7-2	TRBJ1-6	TRBD1	.	15	TGTGCCAGCAGCTTAGCAGGCAGGGGGGATTCACCCCTCCACTTT	CASSLAGRGDSPLHF
TRBV11-1	TRBJ2-3	TRBD1	.	12	TGTGCCAGCAGCTTCACAGGGGGCACGCAGTATTTT	CASSFTGGTQYF
TRBV10-1	TRBJ1-1	.	.	15	TGCGCCAGCAGTGTCTCGAGGACAGCCAACACTGAAGCTTTCTTT	CASSVSRTANTEAFF
TRBV7-8	TRBJ1-2	.	many	15	TGTGCCAGCAGCTCAATCAATGGCACTAACTATGGCTACACCTTC	CASSSINGTNYGYTF
TRBV5-6	TRBJ2-1	.	many	13	TGTGCCAGCAGTTTCCCAGGTTCGGGTGAGCAGTTCTTC	CASSFPGSGEQFF
TRBV24-1	TRBJ1-2	TRBD1	few	10	TGTGCCACCAACAGGGGGCTCTACACCTTC	CATNRGLYTF
TRBV7-9	TRBJ2-3	TRBD1	many	17	TGTGCCAGCAGCTTAAGAAGTGGGGACAGGTTGTCAGATACGCAGTATTTT	CASSLRSGDRLSDTQYF
TRBV7-8	TRBJ2-7	TRBD2	many	15	TGTGCCAGCAGCTACCTAGCGGGGGAAACCTACGAGCAGTACTTC	CASSYLAGETYEQYF
TRBV19	TRBJ1-1	.	.	14	TGTGCCAGTAGTACCTACCGGGAGGGGACTGAAGCTTTCTTT	CASSTYREGTEAFF